This TCR beta chain originates from a study of T cells in Graves' hyperthyroidism and ophthalmopathy. Amplified TCR beta CDR3 regions derived from RNA transcripts. First-round RT-PCR targeting the TCR CDR3 was performed with the HTBI primer set. TCRdb recomputed calls from the multiplex PCR reads with MiXCR, one row per CDR3 protein. The sample consists of fewer than 600,000 distinct CDR3 sequences, 13% to 15% of them appearing once. Trimming left V 6 bases short and J 4 bases short, with 18 bases between. Germline CDR1 reads DFQATT; CDR2 reads SNEGSKA (reference sequence). The CDR3 contains 14 residues. This clonotype was seen ten or more times.

V gene TRBV20-1 combines with J gene TRBJ1-1, with TRBD1 as a possible D gene (6 bases). This TCR derives from a woman aged 40 to 50 with Graves' hyperthyroidism. Sequencing was carried out using blood. The DNA for the CDR3 is TGCAGTGCCGCAACAGGGTCGAGGGGCACTGAAGCTTTCTTT. Amino acids: CSAATGSRGTEAFF.